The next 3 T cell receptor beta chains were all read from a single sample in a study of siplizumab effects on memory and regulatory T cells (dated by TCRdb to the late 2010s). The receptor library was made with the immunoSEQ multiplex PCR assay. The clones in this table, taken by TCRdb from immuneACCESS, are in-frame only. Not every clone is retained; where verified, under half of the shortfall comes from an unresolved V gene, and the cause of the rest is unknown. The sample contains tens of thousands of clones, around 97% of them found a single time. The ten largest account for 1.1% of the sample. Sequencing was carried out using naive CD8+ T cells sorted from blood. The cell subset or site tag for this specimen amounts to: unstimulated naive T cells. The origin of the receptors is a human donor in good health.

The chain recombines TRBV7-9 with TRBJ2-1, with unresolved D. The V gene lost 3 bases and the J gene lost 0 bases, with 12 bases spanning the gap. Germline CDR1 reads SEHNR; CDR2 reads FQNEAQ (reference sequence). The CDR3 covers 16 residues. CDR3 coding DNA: TGTGCCAGCAGCTTTTCGACAACGAGCTCCTACAATGAGCAGTTCTTC. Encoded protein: CASSFSTTSSYNEQFF.

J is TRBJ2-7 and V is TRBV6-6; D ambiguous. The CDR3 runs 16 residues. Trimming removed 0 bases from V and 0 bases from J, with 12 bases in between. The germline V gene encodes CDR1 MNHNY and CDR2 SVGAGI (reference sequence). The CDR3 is CASSYSRGHSSYEQYF. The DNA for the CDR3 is TGTGCCAGCAGTTACTCTCGCGGCCACAGCTCCTACGAGCAGTACTTC.

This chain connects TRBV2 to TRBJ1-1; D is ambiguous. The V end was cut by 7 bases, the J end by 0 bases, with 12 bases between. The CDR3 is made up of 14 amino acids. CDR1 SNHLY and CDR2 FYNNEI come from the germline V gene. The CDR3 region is CASKEAALNTEAFF. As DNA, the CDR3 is TGTGCCAGCAAGGAGGCGGCGCTGAACACTGAAGCTTTCTTT.